This TCR beta chain stems from a study of shared clonotypes between healthy human individuals. Study as a whole: Sampling drew on donors who were a couple of women and a few men aged 18 to 49.

As for this clone: Its specificity is not known.

The V gene lost 2 bases and the J gene lost 6 bases, with 11 bases spanning the gap. CDR3 length: 14 amino acids. In germline, CDR1 is MRHNA, CDR2 SNTAGT. Overall study results and limits: In this cohort, only blood was sampled, and tissue repertoires likely differ.

The replicate PCRs on unsorted PBMC were given approximately 300 ng DNA, which is about 27,000 T cell genomes. Some clones are missing from TCRdb's copy, which holds only in-frame ones; the method was immunoSEQ multiplex PCR. The sample carries approximately 440,000 clones, around 77% recorded once. The V gene is TRBV6-4, the J gene TRBJ2-1, with D possibly TRBD1 on 6 matching bases. The sequence came from a middle-aged woman in good health. Some clones in this sample may be carry-over from other donors' samples. Input material: PBMCs. The CDR3 loop is CASSDGGDINEQFF. The CDR3 DNA is TGTGCCAGCAGTGACGGGGGCGATATCAATGAGCAGTTCTTC.